Following are 4 T cell receptor beta chains from one sample sequenced in a study of T cells in Graves' hyperthyroidism and ophthalmopathy. Regions amplified from RNA transcripts were the TCR beta CDR3 regions. Initially, a first-round RT-PCR of the TCR CDR3 employed the HTBI primer set. MiXCR was run by TCRdb on the multiplex PCR reads, yielding one entry per CDR3 protein. The sample gives over 250,000 distinct CDR3 sequences, about a sixth of which show up once; just over 55% is in the top ten. The sample comprised blood. The receptors shown here come from a woman aged 55 to 70 with Graves' ophthalmopathy.

This clonotype has ten or more counts. CDR3 in amino acids: CASSHVGTFYEQYF. CDR3 coding DNA: TGCGCCAGCAGCCACGTCGGGACGTTTTACGAGCAGTACTTC. The genes are TRBV4-1 and TRBJ2-7; D assignment may be TRBD1 or TRBD2 (5 bases each). The CDR3 spans 14 residues. Deletions cut 3 bases from V and 4 bases from J, with 13 bases between. In germline, CDR1 is MGHRA, CDR2 YSYEKL.

For this clonotype: A read error may explain this, as a much larger clone is one base away. The rearrangement uses TRBV20-1 and TRBJ1-4, with 7 nucleotides matching TRBD1. From germline, CDR1 is DFQATT and CDR2 SNEGSKA (reference sequence). V was clipped by 6 bases and J by 8 bases; unmatched bases: 12. There are 14 residues in the CDR3. The DNA for the CDR3 is TGCAGTGCCCGCATAAAGGGGGCGGGGGAAAAACTGTTTTTT. Translation: CSARIKGAGEKLFF.

This clonotype was seen a few times. V gene TRBV4-1 combines with J gene TRBJ2-7; 7 bases fit TRBD1. J lost 4 bases, V lost 5 bases, and 14 bases had no gene match. Germline CDR1 is MGHRA and CDR2 is YSYEKL. The CDR3 spans 16 residues. The CDR3 is CASSSRSSGGTYEQYF. CDR3 coding DNA: TGCGCCAGCAGCTCACGGAGCTCAGGGGGTACATACGAGCAGTACTTC.

At least ten counts were recorded for this clonotype. Here the CDR3 DNA reads TGTGCCAGCAGCGTAGTCCTAGCGGGACAAGAGACCCAGTACTTC. Amino acids: CASSVVLAGQETQYF. This rearrangement joins TRBV5-8 to TRBJ2-5; 9 nucleotides line up with TRBD2. Trimming removed 4 bases from V and 2 bases from J; junction bases left unmatched: 6. CDR3 size: 15 residues. Per germline, CDR1 SGHTS and CDR2 YDEGEE. Drawing the rest from reference TRBV5-8 and TRBJ2-5, the complete variable domain is EAGVTQSPTHLIKTRGQQATLRCSPISGHTSVYWYQQALGLGLQFLLWYDEGEERNRGNFPPRFSGRQFPNYSSELNVNALELEDSALYLCASSVVLAGQETQYFGPGTRLLVL.